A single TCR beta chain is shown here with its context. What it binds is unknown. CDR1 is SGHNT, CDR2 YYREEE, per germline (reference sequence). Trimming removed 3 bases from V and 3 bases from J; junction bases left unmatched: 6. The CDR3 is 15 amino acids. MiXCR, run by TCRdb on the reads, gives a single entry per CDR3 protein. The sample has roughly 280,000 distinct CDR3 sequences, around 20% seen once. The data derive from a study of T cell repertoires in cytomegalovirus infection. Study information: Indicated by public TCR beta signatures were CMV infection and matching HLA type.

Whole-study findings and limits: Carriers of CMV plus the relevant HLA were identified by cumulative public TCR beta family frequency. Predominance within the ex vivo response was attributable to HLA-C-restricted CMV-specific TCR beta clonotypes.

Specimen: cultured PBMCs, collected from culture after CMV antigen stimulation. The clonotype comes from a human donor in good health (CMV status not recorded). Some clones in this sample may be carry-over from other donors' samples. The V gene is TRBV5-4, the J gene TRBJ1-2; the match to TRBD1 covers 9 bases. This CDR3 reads CASSWDRANYYGYTF. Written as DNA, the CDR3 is TGTGCCAGCAGCTGGGACAGGGCCAACTACTATGGCTACACCTTC.